This T cell receptor beta chain emerged from a study of T cell changes during pregnancy in multiple sclerosis (dated by TCRdb to about 2019). For context, the study as a whole: The study examined how the T cell repertoire changed over the course of pregnancy in women with multiple sclerosis.

Points on this clone: Its antigen remains unidentified. The record has no base qualities; no much larger clone is one base away.

The method was the immunoSEQ multiplex PCR assay. Imported from immuneACCESS, the table was reduced by TCRdb to in-frame sequences with V and J called. These copies leave out some clones; in studies compared against another copy, an unresolved V gene accounts for under half, and the cause of the remainder is not known. The sample yields tens of thousands of clones; 90% to 95% were counted once. 6.5% to 8% of the sample rests with the top ten. The CDR3 runs 15 amino acids, cysteine and phenylalanine included. Of the read, only the CDR3 DNA is kept; its 45 bases are in frame from base 1. CDR1 and CDR2, looked up from the germline V gene, are LGHNA and YSLEER. Deletion took 4 bases off V and 4 bases off J, with a span of 16 bases between the germline ends.

This specimen was CD8+ T cells from peripheral blood mononuclear cells, taken in the third trimester of pregnancy. This receptor was obtained from a female donor with multiple sclerosis, enrolled in a pregnancy study. In this chain, TRBV4-3 is recombined with TRBJ2-5, and perhaps TRBD1 as D gene, on 6 matching bases. The DNA sequence reads TGCGCCAGCAGCCTCGATAACAGGGTGGGAGAGACCCAGTACTTC. Its product reads: CASSLDNRVGETQYF.